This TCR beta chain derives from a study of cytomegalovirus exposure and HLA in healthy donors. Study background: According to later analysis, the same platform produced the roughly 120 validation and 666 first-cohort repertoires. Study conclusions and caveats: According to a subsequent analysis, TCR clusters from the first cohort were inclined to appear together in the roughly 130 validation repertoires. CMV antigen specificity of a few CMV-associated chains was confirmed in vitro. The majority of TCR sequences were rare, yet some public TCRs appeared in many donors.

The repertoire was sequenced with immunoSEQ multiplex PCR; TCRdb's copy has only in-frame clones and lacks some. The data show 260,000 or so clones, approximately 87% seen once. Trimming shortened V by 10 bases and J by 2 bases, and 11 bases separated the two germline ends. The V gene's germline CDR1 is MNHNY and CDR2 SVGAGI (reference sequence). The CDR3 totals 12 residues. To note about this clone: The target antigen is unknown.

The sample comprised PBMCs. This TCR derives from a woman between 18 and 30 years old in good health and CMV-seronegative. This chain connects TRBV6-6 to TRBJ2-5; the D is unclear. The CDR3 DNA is TGTGCCACCGCTGGGCAGCAAGAGACCCAGTACTTC. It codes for CATAGQQETQYF.